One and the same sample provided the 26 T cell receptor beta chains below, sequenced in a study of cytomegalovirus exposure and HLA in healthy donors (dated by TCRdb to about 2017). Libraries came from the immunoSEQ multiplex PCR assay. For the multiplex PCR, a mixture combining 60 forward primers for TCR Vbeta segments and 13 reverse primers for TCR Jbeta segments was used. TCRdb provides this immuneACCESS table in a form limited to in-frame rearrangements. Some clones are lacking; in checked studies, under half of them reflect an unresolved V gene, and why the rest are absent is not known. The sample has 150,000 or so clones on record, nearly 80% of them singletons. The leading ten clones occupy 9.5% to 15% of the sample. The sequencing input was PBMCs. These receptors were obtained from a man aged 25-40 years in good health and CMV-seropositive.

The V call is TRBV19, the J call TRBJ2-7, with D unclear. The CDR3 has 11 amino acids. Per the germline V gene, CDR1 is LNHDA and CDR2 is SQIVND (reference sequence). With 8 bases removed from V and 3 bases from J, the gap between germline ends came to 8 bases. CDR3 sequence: CASSPGYEQYF. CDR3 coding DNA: TGTGCCAGTTCCCCGGGCTACGAGCAGTACTTC.

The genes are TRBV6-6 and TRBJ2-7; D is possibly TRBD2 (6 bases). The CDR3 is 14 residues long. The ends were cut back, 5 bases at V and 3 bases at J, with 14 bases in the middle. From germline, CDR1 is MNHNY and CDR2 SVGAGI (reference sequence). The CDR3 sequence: CASSPRREFYEQYF. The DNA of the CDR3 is TGTGCCAGCAGTCCGCGTCGGGAGTTCTACGAGCAGTACTTC.

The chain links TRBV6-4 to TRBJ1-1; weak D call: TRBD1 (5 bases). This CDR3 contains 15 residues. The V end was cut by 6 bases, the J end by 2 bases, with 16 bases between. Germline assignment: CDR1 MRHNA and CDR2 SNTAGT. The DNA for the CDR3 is TGTGCCAGCAGCGCTAGACAGACGGTAAACACTGAAGCTTTCTTT. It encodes CASSARQTVNTEAFF.

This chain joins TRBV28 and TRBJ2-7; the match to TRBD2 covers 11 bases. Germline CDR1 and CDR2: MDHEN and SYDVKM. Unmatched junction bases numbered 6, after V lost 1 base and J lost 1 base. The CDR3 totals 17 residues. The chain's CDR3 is CASSLSVLAGVSYEQYF. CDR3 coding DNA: TGTGCCAGCAGTTTATCGGTACTAGCGGGAGTATCCTACGAGCAGTACTTC.

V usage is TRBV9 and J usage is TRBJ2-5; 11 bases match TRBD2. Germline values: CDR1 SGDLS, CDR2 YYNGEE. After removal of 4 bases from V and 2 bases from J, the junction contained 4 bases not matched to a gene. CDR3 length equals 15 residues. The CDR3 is CASSSRLAGQETQYF. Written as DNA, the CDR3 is TGTGCCAGCAGCTCACGACTAGCGGGGCAAGAGACCCAGTACTTC.

The CDR3 loop is CAWSRQKNTEAFF. Here the CDR3 DNA reads TGTGCCTGGAGTCGACAGAAGAACACTGAAGCTTTCTTT. This rearrangement joins TRBV30 to TRBJ1-1, with D perhaps TRBD1 (5 bases). CDR3 length: 13 residues. V lost 2 bases, J lost 1 base, and 8 bases lay in between. Germline CDR1 GTSNPN, CDR2 SVGIG (reference sequence).

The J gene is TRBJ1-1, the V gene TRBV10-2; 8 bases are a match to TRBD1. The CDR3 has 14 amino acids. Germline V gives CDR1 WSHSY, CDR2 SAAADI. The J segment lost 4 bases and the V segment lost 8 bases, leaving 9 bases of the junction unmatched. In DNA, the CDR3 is TGCGCCAGCGGTTTCGGGACAGGCCGCACTGAAGCTTTCTTT. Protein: CASGFGTGRTEAFF.

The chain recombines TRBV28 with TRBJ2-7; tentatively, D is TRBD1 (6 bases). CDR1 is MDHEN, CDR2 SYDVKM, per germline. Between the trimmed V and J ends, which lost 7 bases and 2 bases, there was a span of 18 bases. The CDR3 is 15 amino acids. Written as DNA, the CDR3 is TGTGCCAGCACCCCCCAAATAGAGGGGGCCTACGAGCAGTACTTC. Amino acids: CASTPQIEGAYEQYF.

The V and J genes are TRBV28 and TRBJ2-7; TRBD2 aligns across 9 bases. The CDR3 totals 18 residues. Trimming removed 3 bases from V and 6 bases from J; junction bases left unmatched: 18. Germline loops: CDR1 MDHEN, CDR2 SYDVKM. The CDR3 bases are TGTGCCAGCAGTTTGAGACTAGCGGACCGAACTTGGAACGGCGAGCAGTACTTC. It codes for CASSLRLADRTWNGEQYF.

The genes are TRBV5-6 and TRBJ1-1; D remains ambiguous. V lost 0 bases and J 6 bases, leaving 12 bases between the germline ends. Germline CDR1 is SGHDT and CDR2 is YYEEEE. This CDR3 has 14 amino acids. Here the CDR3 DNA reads TGTGCCAGCAGCTTGGAGGCTCTAGACCCTGAAGCTTTCTTT. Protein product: CASSLEALDPEAFF.

DNA of the CDR3: TGTGCCAGCAGCCCTCGGACAGGGGGCCTTTCTAATGAAAAACTGTTTTTT. Protein product: CASSPRTGGLSNEKLFF. V usage is TRBV4-2 and J usage is TRBJ1-4, with TRBD1 matching over 11 bases. The V gene's germline CDR1 is LGHNA and CDR2 YNFKEQ. V shed 4 bases and J 3 bases; nucleotides not matched to a gene: 7. CDR3 length: 17 residues.

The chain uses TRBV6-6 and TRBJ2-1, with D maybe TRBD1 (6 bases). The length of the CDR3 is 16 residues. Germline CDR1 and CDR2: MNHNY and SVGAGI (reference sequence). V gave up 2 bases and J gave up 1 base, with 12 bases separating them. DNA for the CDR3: TGTGCCAGCAGTTACCCACAGGGCACTTCCTACAATGAGCAGTTCTTC. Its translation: CASSYPQGTSYNEQFF.

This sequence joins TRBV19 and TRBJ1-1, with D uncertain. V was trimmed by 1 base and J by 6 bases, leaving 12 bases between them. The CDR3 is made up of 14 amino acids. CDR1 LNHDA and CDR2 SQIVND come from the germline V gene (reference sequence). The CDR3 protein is CASSIVDGQPEAFF. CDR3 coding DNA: TGTGCCAGTAGTATAGTCGATGGGCAGCCTGAAGCTTTCTTT.

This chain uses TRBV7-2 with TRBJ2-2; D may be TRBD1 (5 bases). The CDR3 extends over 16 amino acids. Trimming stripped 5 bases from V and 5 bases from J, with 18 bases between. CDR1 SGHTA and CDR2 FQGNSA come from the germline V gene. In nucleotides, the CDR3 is TGTGCCAGCAGCATTGACAGTTCATTAAAGACCGGGGAGCTGTTTTTT. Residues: CASSIDSSLKTGELFF.

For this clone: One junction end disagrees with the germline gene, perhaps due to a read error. In DNA form, the CDR3 reads TGTGCTAGCAGCTTATCCCTCCTCGAGTACAATGAGCAGTTCTTC. It encodes CASSLSLLEYNEQFF. The chain joins TRBV7-7 to TRBJ2-1; no clear D gene. The CDR3 is made up of 15 amino acids. The V gene's germline CDR1 is SSHAT and CDR2 FNYEAQ (reference sequence).

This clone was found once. The CDR3 sequence is CASRVAETQYF. CDR3 nucleotides: TGTGCCAGCAGGGTAGCGGAGACCCAGTACTTC. The chain couples TRBV2 to TRBJ2-5; D may be TRBD2 (5 bases). The V and J ends lost 6 bases and 5 bases respectively, with 7 bases between them. There are 11 residues in the CDR3. Germline V gene data show CDR1 as SNHLY and CDR2 as FYNNEI.

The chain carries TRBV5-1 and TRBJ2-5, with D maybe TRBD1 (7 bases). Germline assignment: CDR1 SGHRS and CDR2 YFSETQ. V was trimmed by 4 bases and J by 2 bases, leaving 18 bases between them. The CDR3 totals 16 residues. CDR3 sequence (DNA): TGCGCCAGCAGCCTACTCCGCGGGACAGATCAAGAGACCCAGTACTTC. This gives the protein CASSLLRGTDQETQYF. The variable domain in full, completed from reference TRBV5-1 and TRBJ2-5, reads KAGVTQTPRYLIKTRGQQVTLSCSPISGHRSVSWYQQTPGQGLQFLFEYFSETQRNKGNFPGRFSGRQFSNSRSEMNVSTLELGDSALYLCASSLLRGTDQETQYFGPGTRLLVL.

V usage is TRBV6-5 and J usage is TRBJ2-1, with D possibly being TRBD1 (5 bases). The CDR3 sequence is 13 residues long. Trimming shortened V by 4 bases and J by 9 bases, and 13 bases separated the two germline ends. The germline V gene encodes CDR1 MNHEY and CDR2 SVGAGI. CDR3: CASSFSRVREQFF. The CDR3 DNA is TGTGCCAGCAGTTTTTCCAGGGTCCGTGAGCAGTTCTTC.

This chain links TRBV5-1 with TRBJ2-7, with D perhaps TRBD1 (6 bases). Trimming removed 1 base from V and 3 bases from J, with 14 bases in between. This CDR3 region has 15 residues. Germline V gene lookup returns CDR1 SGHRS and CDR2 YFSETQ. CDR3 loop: CASSLLPGEIYEQYF. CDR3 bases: TGCGCCAGCAGCTTGTTACCAGGGGAAATCTACGAGCAGTACTTC. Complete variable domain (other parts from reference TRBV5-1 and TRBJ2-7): KAGVTQTPRYLIKTRGQQVTLSCSPISGHRSVSWYQQTPGQGLQFLFEYFSETQRNKGNFPGRFSGRQFSNSRSEMNVSTLELGDSALYLCASSLLPGEIYEQYFGPGTRLTVT.

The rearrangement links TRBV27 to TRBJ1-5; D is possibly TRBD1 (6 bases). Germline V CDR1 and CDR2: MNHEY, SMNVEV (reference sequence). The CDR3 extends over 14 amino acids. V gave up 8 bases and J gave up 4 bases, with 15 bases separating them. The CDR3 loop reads CASRPGTPNQPQHF. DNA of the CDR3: TGTGCCAGCCGACCAGGGACACCGAATCAGCCCCAGCATTTT.

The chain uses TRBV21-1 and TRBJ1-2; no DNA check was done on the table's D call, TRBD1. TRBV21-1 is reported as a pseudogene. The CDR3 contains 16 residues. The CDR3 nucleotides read TGTGCCAGCAGTTTTCCCCCCCGGGACAGCACCTATGGCTACACCTTC. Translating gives CASSFPPRDSTYGYTF.

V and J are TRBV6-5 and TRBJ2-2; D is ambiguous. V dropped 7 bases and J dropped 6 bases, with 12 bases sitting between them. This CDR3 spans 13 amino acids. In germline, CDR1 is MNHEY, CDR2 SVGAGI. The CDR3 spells CASTNPPAGELFF. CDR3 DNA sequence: TGTGCCAGCACTAACCCCCCGGCCGGGGAGCTGTTTTTT.

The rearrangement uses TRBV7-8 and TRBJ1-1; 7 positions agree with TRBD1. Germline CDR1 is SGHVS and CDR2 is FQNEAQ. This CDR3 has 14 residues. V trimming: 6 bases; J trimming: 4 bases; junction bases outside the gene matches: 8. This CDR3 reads CASREKQGSTEAFF. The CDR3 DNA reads TGTGCCAGCAGGGAAAAACAGGGGAGCACTGAAGCTTTCTTT.

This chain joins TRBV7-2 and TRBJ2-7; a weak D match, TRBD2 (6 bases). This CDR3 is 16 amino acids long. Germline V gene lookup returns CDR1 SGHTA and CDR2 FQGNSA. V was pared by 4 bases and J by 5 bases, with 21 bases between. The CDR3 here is CASSSEPRRLGNEQYF. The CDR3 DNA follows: TGTGCCAGCAGCTCCGAACCGCGGAGACTAGGAAACGAGCAGTACTTC.

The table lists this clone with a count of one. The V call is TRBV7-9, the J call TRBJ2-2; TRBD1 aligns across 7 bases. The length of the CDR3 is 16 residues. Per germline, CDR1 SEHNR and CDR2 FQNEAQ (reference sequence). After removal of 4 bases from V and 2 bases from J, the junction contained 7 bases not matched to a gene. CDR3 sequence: CASSSNRDSNTGELFF. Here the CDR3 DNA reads TGTGCCAGCAGCTCCAACCGGGACAGCAACACCGGGGAGCTGTTTTTT.

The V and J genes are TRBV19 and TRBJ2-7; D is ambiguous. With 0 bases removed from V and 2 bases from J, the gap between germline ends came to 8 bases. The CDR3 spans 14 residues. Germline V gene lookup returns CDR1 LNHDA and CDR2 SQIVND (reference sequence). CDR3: CASSIDTETYEQYF. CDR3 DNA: TGTGCCAGTAGTATAGATACAGAGACCTACGAGCAGTACTTC.